These 30 T cell receptor beta chains share one sample of origin, sequenced in a study of quantifying T cell responses using KT2 cells. About the study: cDNA was made from DNase-treated RNA using alpha and beta constant primers.

The cDNA 3' end received a ligated oligonucleotide with a UMI. First-round PCR used around 4 cycles and beta primers RC1.1 and RC1.2 covering TRBC1 and TRBC2. From the UMI-ligation and nested PCR reads, TCRdb called clonotypes with MiXCR, one entry per CDR3 protein. Among tens of thousands of distinct CDR3 sequences, approximately 7% were seen once, and the ten largest hold around 16%. The sequencing input was PBMCs spiked with cells of the T cell clone KT2. The origin of the receptors is a human donor.

The chain combines TRBV20-1 with TRBJ1-2; the D gene is possibly TRBD1 (6 bases). V was clipped by 3 bases and J by 4 bases, with 9 bases between them. Germline V gives CDR1 DFQATT, CDR2 SNEGSKA (reference sequence). This CDR3 spans 12 amino acids. CDR3 nucleotides: TGCAGTGCTAGGGGCAGGGGCTATGGCTACACCTTC. It yields the protein CSARGRGYGYTF.

This rearrangement joins TRBV4-2 to TRBJ1-1; D gene uncertain. CDR3 length equals 14 residues. Trimming took 1 base from V and 5 from J, leaving 11 bases between them. Germline CDR1 reads LGHNA; CDR2 reads YNFKEQ. The CDR3 loop reads CASSQGVIGTEAFF. In nucleotides, the CDR3 is TGTGCCAGCAGCCAAGGGGTTATCGGAACTGAAGCTTTCTTT.

This clonotype was picked up a small number of times. The V call is TRBV6-6, the J call TRBJ2-3; TRBD2 agrees at 10 bases. From germline, CDR1 is MNHNY and CDR2 SVGAGI (reference sequence). V lost 6 bases to trimming and J lost 5 bases; unmatched junction nucleotides: 11. The CDR3 is 16 amino acids. The CDR3 coding sequence is TGTGCCAGCAGGCGCCCTCTAGCGGGAGTAGGAGATACGCAGTATTTT. Amino acid sequence: CASRRPLAGVGDTQYF.

This clonotype showed up many times. The chain has TRBV20-1 and TRBJ2-5, with D hard to call. Germline CDR1 and CDR2: DFQATT and SNEGSKA (reference sequence). This CDR3 region has 15 residues. V was cut by 3 bases and J by 0 bases, with 14 bases left in between. The CDR3 loop is CSARVAEKYQETQYF. The CDR3 DNA is TGCAGTGCTAGGGTCGCAGAAAAGTACCAAGAGACCCAGTACTTC.

This clonotype was seen many times. J is TRBJ2-7 and V is TRBV12-3 or TRBV12-4; no clear D gene. The CDR3 extends over 12 amino acids. The V gene lost 4 bases and the J gene lost 5 bases, with 9 bases spanning the gap. CDR3 in DNA: TGTGCCAGCAGTTCGATGACTGACGAGCAGTACTTC. This codes for CASSSMTDEQYF.

In nucleotides, the CDR3 is TGTGCCAGCAGTTTGACTAGCGGGAGCACAGATACGCAGTATTTT. Amino acid sequence: CASSLTSGSTDTQYF. The gene calls are TRBV27 and TRBJ2-3, with TRBD2 identical over 10 bases. The J segment lost 0 bases and the V segment lost 3 bases, leaving 0 bases of the junction unmatched. The CDR3 has 15 amino acids. From germline, CDR1 is MNHEY and CDR2 SMNVEV (reference sequence).

This clonotype occurred a few times. The V gene is TRBV5-1, the J gene TRBJ2-1; 9 nucleotides line up with TRBD1. The germline CDR1 and CDR2 sequences are SGHRS and YFSETQ. V dropped 4 bases and J dropped 5; count of bases not matched to a gene: 10. The CDR3 has 16 amino acids. The CDR3 DNA is TGCGCCAGCAGCCCCTCGGGACAGGGAAACAACAATGAGCAGTTCTTC. Translating gives CASSPSGQGNNNEQFF.

The chain employs TRBV6-2 or TRBV6-3 and TRBJ1-5, with TRBD1 as a possible D gene (6 bases). The CDR3 extends over 16 amino acids. Germline CDR1 reads MNHEY; CDR2 reads SVGEGT. Trimming took off 6 bases at V and 3 bases at J, with 18 bases between the two ends. The CDR3 loop is CASSYVDSANNQPQHF. The DNA of the CDR3 is TGTGCCAGCAGCTACGTGGACAGTGCCAACAATCAGCCCCAGCATTTT.

V gene TRBV4-2 combines with J gene TRBJ2-1, with no clear D. V dropped 0 bases and J dropped 5 bases, with 11 bases sitting between them. This CDR3 has 15 residues. Germline CDR1 reads LGHNA; CDR2 reads YNFKEQ. This CDR3 reads CASSQDMGSHNEQFF. In DNA, the CDR3 is TGTGCCAGCAGCCAAGATATGGGGTCCCACAATGAGCAGTTCTTC.

Many counts were recorded for this clonotype. The chain couples TRBV7-2 to TRBJ2-5; D gene unclear. Germline V gene lookup returns CDR1 SGHTA and CDR2 FQGNSA. The CDR3 spans 16 residues. Trimming removed 5 bases at V and 0 bases at J, with 16 bases between. CDR3 loop: CASSPNPGPNQETQYF. CDR3 in DNA: TGTGCCAGCAGCCCAAATCCTGGGCCTAACCAAGAGACCCAGTACTTC.

This clonotype occurred many times. The chain joins TRBV18 to TRBJ1-1, with 7 nucleotides matching TRBD1. CDR3 length: 14 residues. V lost 5 bases and J lost 1; bases outside the gene matches: 4. Germline V gene data show CDR1 as KGHSH and CDR2 as LQKENI. The CDR3 region is CASSSRDRNTEAFF. The DNA for the CDR3 is TGTGCCAGCTCAAGCCGGGACAGGAACACTGAAGCTTTCTTT. Drawing the rest from reference TRBV18 and TRBJ1-1, the complete variable domain is NAGVMQNPRHLVRRRGQEARLRCSPMKGHSHVYWYRQLPEEGLKFMVYLQKENIIDESGMPKERFSAEFPKEGPSILRIQQVVRGDSAAYFCASSSRDRNTEAFFGQGTRLTVV.

The chain has TRBV5-1 and TRBJ1-2; 8 nucleotides agree with TRBD1. Germline V gene data show CDR1 as SGHRS and CDR2 as YFSETQ. Trimming removed 4 bases from V and 0 bases from J; junction bases left unmatched: 11. The CDR3 is 17 amino acids. In DNA form, the CDR3 reads TGCGCCAGCAGCCGTGCAGGGGGCAGTCGATCTAACTATGGCTACACCTTC. Translating gives CASSRAGGSRSNYGYTF.

V gene TRBV6-5 combines with J gene TRBJ1-5, with 7 bases matching TRBD1. CDR3 length equals 13 residues. Losses at the gene ends were 8 bases for V and 9 bases for J; bases not matched to a gene: 10. Germline loops: CDR1 MNHEY, CDR2 SVGAGI. CDR3 coding DNA: TGTGCCAGCCGCGGCGGGGACAGCCTGCCCCAGCATTTT. Translating gives CASRGGDSLPQHF.

Notes on this clonotype: Because the CDR3 is missing its conserved closing phenylalanine or tryptophan, this is likely a read error. The chain has TRBV6-5 and TRBJ2-5; 15 bases line up with TRBD2. The V gene end was trimmed by 6 bases and the J gene end by 5 bases; junction bases not matched to a gene: 4. This CDR3 has 15 amino acids. Germline loops: CDR1 MNHEY, CDR2 SVGAGI. CDR3 residues: CASSRTSGRAETQYS. The CDR3 DNA reads as TGTGCCAGCAGCCGGACTAGCGGGAGGGCCGAGACCCAGTACTCC.

As concerns this clonotype: This may be a read error: a much more frequent sequence differs by one nucleotide. CDR3 sequence: CASSSPWREKAFF. DNA for the CDR3: TGTGCCAGCAGCTCCCCATGGCGAGAAAAAGCTTTCTTT. This chain connects TRBV7-9 to TRBJ1-1, with D unclear. Germline lookup yields CDR1 SEHNR and CDR2 FQNEAQ (reference sequence). This CDR3 is built from 13 residues. V gave up 4 bases and J gave up 9 bases, with 15 bases separating them.

This clonotype was detected many times. The chain combines TRBV27 with TRBJ1-6; D call uncertain. Trimming removed 3 bases at V and 6 bases at J, with 15 bases between. This CDR3 region has 16 residues. CDR1 and CDR2 from the germline V gene are MNHEY and SMNVEV (reference sequence). CDR3 residues: CASSFRGPSPNSPLHF. CDR3 sequence (DNA): TGTGCCAGCAGTTTCCGAGGACCTTCTCCTAATTCACCCCTCCACTTT.

This clonotype was observed many times. This rearrangement joins TRBV7-7 to TRBJ2-3, with D perhaps matching TRBD2 (5 bases). This CDR3 region has 14 residues. CDR1 and CDR2 (germline): SSHAT, FNYEAQ (reference sequence). Deletions cut 3 bases from V and 5 bases from J, with 12 bases between. CDR3 nucleotides: TGTGCCAGCAGCTTCGGGGTTGGAGTAGATACGCAGTATTTT. Translating gives CASSFGVGVDTQYF.

There are many counts of this clonotype. The gene calls are TRBV6-6 and TRBJ2-1; 15 bases are a match to TRBD2. The CDR3 consists of 15 residues. Germline assignment: CDR1 MNHNY and CDR2 SVGAGI (reference sequence). Germline trimming cut 7 bases from V and 4 bases from J; bases unmatched to any gene: 2. CDR3 region: CASTGTSGRYNEQFF. CDR3 sequence (DNA): TGTGCCAGCACCGGGACTAGCGGGAGGTACAATGAGCAGTTCTTC.

This clonotype occurred many times. The chain combines TRBV2 with TRBJ1-4; D may be TRBD1 (5 bases). Germline V gives CDR1 SNHLY, CDR2 FYNNEI. The CDR3 is 14 amino acids. V was cut by 2 bases and J by 5 bases, with 9 bases left in between. CDR3 coding DNA: TGTGCCAGCAGTGAAACCAGGGCGAATGAAAAACTGTTTTTT. Its translation is CASSETRANEKLFF.

This clonotype was counted a few times. J is TRBJ2-5 and V is TRBV3-1; 8 bases are a match to TRBD2. CDR1 is LGHDT and CDR2 is YNNKEL in the germline V gene (reference sequence). Unmatched junction bases numbered 6, after V lost 4 bases and J lost 2 bases. The CDR3 has 15 residues. This CDR3 reads CASSPGTRAQETQYF. The CDR3 DNA sequence: TGTGCCAGCAGCCCCGGGACTAGAGCTCAAGAGACCCAGTACTTC.

There are many counts of this clonotype. V usage is TRBV10-3 and J usage is TRBJ2-7, with D unclear. Trimming removed 4 bases from V and 2 bases from J, with 9 bases in between. The germline V gene has CDR1 ENHRY and CDR2 SYGVKD. The CDR3 is 13 residues long. This chain's CDR3 is CAISALPAYEQYF. The DNA for the CDR3 is TGTGCCATCAGTGCCCTCCCGGCCTACGAGCAGTACTTC.

The chain uses TRBV20-1 and TRBJ2-1; 13 bases agree with TRBD2. The length of the CDR3 is 15 residues. V lost 2 bases to trimming and J lost 8 bases; unmatched junction nucleotides: 6. The germline V gene has CDR1 DFQATT and CDR2 SNEGSKA (reference sequence). This CDR3 is CSARPPGLAGYEQFF. Written as DNA, the CDR3 is TGCAGTGCTAGACCACCGGGACTAGCGGGATATGAGCAGTTCTTC.

This clonotype has a handful of counts. The chain carries TRBV9 and TRBJ2-3, with TRBD2 matching over 8 bases. CDR1 is SGDLS and CDR2 is YYNGEE in the germline V gene. The CDR3 covers 14 residues. V lost 0 bases, J lost 5 bases, and 2 bases stayed unmatched. CDR3 in DNA: TGTGCCAGCAGCGTAGTGGCGGGGGGAGATACGCAGTATTTT. Residues: CASSVVAGGDTQYF.

This clonotype was detected many times. J is TRBJ1-1 and V is TRBV7-3, with a possible D match to TRBD1 (5 bases). The V end was cut by 3 bases, the J end by 8 bases, with 13 bases between. Germline lookup yields CDR1 SGHTA and CDR2 FQGTGA. This CDR3 region has 13 residues. Here the CDR3 DNA reads TGTGCCAGCAGCTTCAGTGGGGGTTCCGAAGCTTTCTTT. It specifies CASSFSGGSEAFF.

The table lists this clonotype with many counts. The chain recombines TRBV29-1 with TRBJ1-4; 10 positions agree with TRBD1. This CDR3 is built from 13 residues. The germline gives CDR1 SQVTM, CDR2 ANQGSEA. Trimming took 4 bases from V and 10 from J; bases not matched to a gene: 6. CDR3 nucleotide sequence: TGCAGCGTTGGACAGGGGGCTCGTGGAAAACTGTTTTTT. The encoded protein is CSVGQGARGKLFF.

The V gene is TRBV7-2, the J gene TRBJ1-5; tentatively, D is TRBD1 (6 bases). CDR3 length equals 16 residues. Germline V gene sequence: CDR1 SGHTA, CDR2 FQGNSA. Between the trimmed V and J ends, which lost 1 base and 2 bases, there was a span of 12 bases. CDR3 coding DNA: TGTGCCAGCAGCTTAGGGGCAGGGGAGGGCAATCAGCCCCAGCATTTT. As protein: CASSLGAGEGNQPQHF.

This clonotype was recorded at least ten times. This chain uses TRBV7-3 with TRBJ2-4; tentative D call: TRBD1 (5 bases). The V end was cut by 4 bases, the J end by 4 bases, with 8 bases between. The CDR3 has 13 amino acids. Germline V CDR1 and CDR2: SGHTA, FQGTGA. This CDR3 reads CASSSTGKNIQYF. In DNA form, the CDR3 reads TGTGCCAGCAGCTCAACAGGAAAAAACATTCAGTACTTC. Based on the CDR3 plus reference TRBV7-3 and TRBJ2-4, the full variable domain is GAGVSQTPSNKVTEKGKYVELRCDPISGHTALYWYRQSLGQGPEFLIYFQGTGAADDSGLPNDRFFAVRPEGSVSTLKIQRTERGDSAVYLCASSSTGKNIQYFGAGTRLSVL.

This clonotype showed up many times. The chain employs TRBV20-1 and TRBJ1-6; D call uncertain. The ends were cut back, 1 base at V and 7 bases at J, with 8 bases in the middle. The germline V gene encodes CDR1 DFQATT and CDR2 SNEGSKA (reference sequence). This CDR3 region has 13 residues. The CDR3 nucleotides read TGCAGTGCTAGAGTAGGAGCCAATTCACCCCTCCACTTT. Translated, it gives CSARVGANSPLHF.

This clonotype was seen at least ten times. V gene TRBV4-2 combines with J gene TRBJ1-6; 8 bases align to TRBD1. V lost 0 bases, J lost 4 bases, and 14 bases stayed unmatched. The germline V gene encodes CDR1 LGHNA and CDR2 YNFKEQ. The CDR3 totals 20 residues. DNA of the CDR3: TGTGCCAGCAGCCAAGATCCACCAGAAACTCAGGGGGCGTATAATTCACCCCTCCACTTT. Protein sequence: CASSQDPPETQGAYNSPLHF.

This chain connects TRBV6-1 to TRBJ1-5; D call uncertain. There are 13 residues in the CDR3. The V gene lost 0 bases and the J gene lost 4 bases, with 4 bases spanning the gap. Germline CDR1 and CDR2: MNHNS and SASEGT. DNA of the CDR3: TGTGCCAGCAGTGAAGCGGGGAATCAGCCCCAGCATTTT. Translating it yields CASSEAGNQPQHF.